These 32 T cell receptor beta chains were all obtained from the same sample, sequenced in a study of shared clonotypes between healthy human individuals (dated by TCRdb to 2020 to 2022). The method was the immunoSEQ multiplex PCR assay. This immuneACCESS table, as held by TCRdb, lists in-frame sequences with V and J called but not all clones. Of the missing ones, under half trace to an unresolved V gene in checked studies; the others have no known cause. Here the sample has 550,000 to 850,000 clones; around 74% occur a single time. The biggest ten clones account for around 1.6% of the sample. Sequences were obtained from memory CD4+ T cells sorted from blood. Explained via the paper, the cell subset or site label denotes: CD45RA-negative fraction. The source is a woman aged 25 to 39 in good health.

This CDR3 is CASSPGVAGERQFF. For the CDR3, the DNA is TGCGCCAGCAGCCCCGGGGTAGCGGGAGAGCGGCAGTTCTTC. V usage is TRBV5-1 and J usage is TRBJ2-1; 9 bases are shared with TRBD2. CDR1 is SGHRS, CDR2 YFSETQ, per germline. V was pared by 4 bases and J by 12 bases, with 11 bases of the junction left unmatched. The CDR3 spans 14 residues.

As DNA, the CDR3 is TGTGCCAGCAGCTTAGGGGAACAGGGCCCGGGGTCCTACAATGAGCAGTTCTTC. It specifies CASSLGEQGPGSYNEQFF. V gene TRBV5-4 combines with J gene TRBJ2-1; D may be TRBD1 (6 bases). The CDR3 runs to 18 residues. Trimming cost V 2 bases and J 1 base, with 19 bases left between them. Germline-derived CDR1 and CDR2 are SGHNT and YYREEE (reference sequence).

The V and J genes are TRBV7-3 and TRBJ2-1; 7 bases are shared with TRBD1. CDR1 is SGHTA and CDR2 is FQGTGA in the germline V gene. The ends lost 5 bases at V and 4 bases at J; junction bases unmatched: 20. The CDR3 length is 19 residues. CDR3 region: CASSQPPITGQRNYNEQFF. The CDR3 DNA sequence: TGTGCCAGCAGCCAACCGCCAATAACGGGACAGCGAAATTACAATGAGCAGTTCTTC.

The V and J genes are TRBV10-3 and TRBJ2-7; D remains unclear. CDR3 length equals 11 residues. Germline V CDR1 and CDR2: ENHRY, SYGVKD. With 8 bases removed from V and 2 bases from J, the gap between germline ends came to 7 bases. CDR3 protein: CAIGVAYEQYF. The CDR3 region has the DNA TGTGCCATCGGAGTGGCCTACGAGCAGTACTTC.

This chain connects TRBV6-6 to TRBJ2-2, with unresolved D. Trimming cost V 2 bases and J 1 base, with 5 bases left between them. Looked up from germline, CDR1 is MNHNY and CDR2 is SVGAGI (reference sequence). The CDR3 spans 14 residues. The CDR3 spells CASSYPENTGELFF. DNA of the CDR3: TGTGCCAGCAGTTACCCCGAGAACACCGGGGAGCTGTTTTTT.

The chain carries TRBV6-6 and TRBJ1-2; 8 bases fit TRBD1. Trimming took 6 bases from V and 8 from J; bases not matched to a gene: 5. Germline-derived CDR1 and CDR2 are MNHNY and SVGAGI (reference sequence). This CDR3 region has 12 residues. The CDR3 here is CASRVTGDGYTF. The DNA for the CDR3 is TGTGCCAGCAGGGTGACAGGGGACGGCTACACCTTC.

The table lists this clone with many counts. The chain has TRBV5-1 and TRBJ2-3, with unresolved D. Trimming pared 0 bases from V and 0 bases from J, leaving 14 bases between. CDR3 length: 17 residues. Germline CDR1 SGHRS, CDR2 YFSETQ. The CDR3 coding sequence is TGCGCCAGCAGCTTGGGGGTTGAAGGTGCTAGCACAGATACGCAGTATTTT. This translates into CASSLGVEGASTDTQYF. Using reference TRBV5-1 and TRBJ2-3 for the parts outside the CDR3, the full variable domain is KAGVTQTPRYLIKTRGQQVTLSCSPISGHRSVSWYQQTPGQGLQFLFEYFSETQRNKGNFPGRFSGRQFSNSRSEMNVSTLELGDSALYLCASSLGVEGASTDTQYFGPGTRLTVL.

J is TRBJ1-1 and V is TRBV28; D is ambiguous. Looked up from germline, CDR1 is MDHEN and CDR2 is SYDVKM. The length of the CDR3 is 16 residues. Trimming shortened V by 6 bases and J by 2 bases, and 19 bases separated the two germline ends. CDR3 sequence reads: CASRSEAALPNTEAFF. Written as DNA, the CDR3 is TGTGCCAGCAGGAGCGAAGCGGCCCTGCCTAACACTGAAGCTTTCTTT.

The rearrangement joins TRBV4-2 to TRBJ2-7, with 8 bases fitting TRBD2. Germline values: CDR1 LGHNA, CDR2 YNFKEQ. The length of the CDR3 is 18 residues. Trimming took 6 bases from V and 1 from J; bases not matched to a gene: 17. The CDR3 DNA sequence: TGTGCCAGCAGTCCCGGGGGGGGCTTTTCTACGGTATCCTACGAGCAGTACTTC. Translating it yields CASSPGGGFSTVSYEQYF.

The gene calls are TRBV10-2 and TRBJ2-5, with 12 positions matching TRBD2. The CDR3 spans 14 residues. The junction had 2 bases not matched to a gene; V was cut back by 4 bases and J by 5 bases. CDR1 is WSHSY, CDR2 SAAADI, per germline. This CDR3 is CASSVTSGSETQYF. The CDR3 bases are TGCGCCAGCAGTGTGACTAGCGGGAGTGAGACCCAGTACTTC.

In regard to this clone: Other DNA sequences in the sample encode the same CDR3. This sequence joins TRBV18 and TRBJ2-7; 11 bases align to TRBD2. Germline CDR1 is KGHSH and CDR2 is LQKENI. The CDR3 runs 15 residues. Germline trimming cut 3 bases from V and 4 bases from J; bases unmatched to any gene: 5. The CDR3 protein is CASSPPTSGTYEQYF. The CDR3 region has the DNA TGTGCCAGCTCACCTCCGACTAGCGGGACGTACGAGCAGTACTTC.

The rearrangement joins TRBV7-9 to TRBJ2-1, with D unresolved. Germline lookup yields CDR1 SEHNR and CDR2 FQNEAQ (reference sequence). With 8 bases removed from V and 12 bases from J, the gap between germline ends came to 17 bases. This CDR3 spans 12 amino acids. This CDR3 reads CASGSIASRQFF. The CDR3 DNA reads as TGTGCCAGCGGATCAATAGCATCCCGGCAGTTCTTC.

This clone was recorded only once. The rearrangement uses TRBV19 and TRBJ2-4; TRBD2 agrees at 14 bases. This CDR3 spans 14 amino acids. V trimming: 10 bases; J trimming: 6 bases; junction bases outside the gene matches: 5. The germline CDR1 and CDR2 sequences are LNHDA and SQIVND (reference sequence). CDR3 residues: CATSTSGRGNIQYF. CDR3 DNA: TGTGCCACTTCGACTAGCGGGAGGGGAAACATTCAGTACTTC. The full variable domain, completed using reference TRBV19 and TRBJ2-4, is DGGITQSPKYLFRKEGQNVTLSCEQNLNHDAMYWYRQDPGQGLRLIYYSQIVNDFQKGDIAEGYSVSREKKESFPLTVTSAQKNPTAFYLCATSTSGRGNIQYFGAGTRLSVL.

The chain couples TRBV11-2 to TRBJ2-7; 7 bases are shared with TRBD2. CDR1 is SGHAT, CDR2 FQNNGV, per germline. This CDR3 is 12 amino acids long. Trimming cost V 6 bases and J 2 bases; bases outside gene matches: 1. CDR3 residues: CASRSGAYEQYF. In DNA, the CDR3 is TGTGCCAGCAGGAGCGGGGCCTACGAGCAGTACTTC.

The V gene is TRBV6-5, the J gene TRBJ1-2; D is ambiguous. V was pared by 2 bases and J by 7 bases, with 11 bases between. The CDR3 sequence is 13 residues long. Germline V gives CDR1 MNHEY, CDR2 SVGAGI. The CDR3 loop is CASSYTKGVGYTF. CDR3 DNA sequence: TGTGCCAGCAGTTACACCAAAGGAGTTGGCTACACCTTC.

The genes are TRBV5-1 and TRBJ2-1, with 12 bases fitting TRBD2. V shed 0 bases and J 8 bases; nucleotides not matched to a gene: 6. Germline CDR1 SGHRS, CDR2 YFSETQ. The CDR3 covers 16 residues. The CDR3 spells CASSLGLAGERHEQFF. The CDR3 DNA is TGCGCCAGCAGCTTGGGACTAGCGGGAGAACGTCATGAGCAGTTCTTC.

As concerns this clone: At one end the junction does not follow the germline gene, possibly because of a read error. V gene TRBV6-5 combines with J gene TRBJ1-3, with D perhaps TRBD1 (6 bases). Germline loops: CDR1 MNHEY, CDR2 SVGAGI. CDR3 length: 15 residues. The CDR3 protein is CASRPMTGPGSTIYF. DNA for the CDR3: TGTGCCAGCAGACCCATGACAGGTCCAGGAAGCACCATATATTTT.

This chain links TRBV28 with TRBJ2-7, with D perhaps TRBD2 (5 bases). The CDR3 covers 16 residues. V gave up 3 bases and J gave up 2 bases, with 17 bases separating them. Germline loops: CDR1 MDHEN, CDR2 SYDVKM. The CDR3 here is CASSFPFEEETYEQYF. The CDR3 bases are TGTGCCAGCAGTTTCCCGTTTGAGGAGGAGACCTACGAGCAGTACTTC. Full variable domain (outside the CDR3, taken from reference TRBV28 and TRBJ2-7): DVKVTQSSRYLVKRTGEKVFLECVQDMDHENMFWYRQDPGLGLRLIYFSYDVKMKEKGDIPEGYSVSREKKERFSLILESASTNQTSMYLCASSFPFEEETYEQYFGPGTRLTVT.

The V gene is TRBV14, the J gene TRBJ1-3; the D gene is possibly TRBD1 (6 bases). Germline V gene data show CDR1 as SGHDN and CDR2 as FVKESK. Trimming shortened V by 1 base and J by 3 bases, and 7 bases separated the two germline ends. The length of the CDR3 is 14 residues. The CDR3 loop reads CASSQAGVGNTIYF. In nucleotides, the CDR3 is TGTGCCAGCAGCCAAGCAGGGGTTGGAAACACCATATATTTT.

This rearrangement joins TRBV5-5 to TRBJ2-7; D possibly uses TRBD1 or TRBD2 (5 bases each). Germline V lookup: CDR1 SGHKS, CDR2 YYEKEE (reference sequence). The CDR3 spans 14 residues. V lost 4 bases and J 3 bases, leaving 14 bases between the germline ends. CDR3 residues: CASSVGTAYYEQYF. In DNA, the CDR3 is TGTGCCAGCAGCGTAGGGACGGCTTACTACGAGCAGTACTTC.

This clone appeared once. V usage is TRBV5-1 and J usage is TRBJ2-7; 11 bases agree with TRBD2. Germline lookup yields CDR1 SGHRS and CDR2 YFSETQ. The ends lost 7 bases at V and 4 bases at J; junction bases unmatched: 13. The CDR3 loop spans 16 amino acids. CDR3 DNA sequence: TGCGCCAGCGGTTTTGACACTAGCGGGAGATTTTACGAGCAGTACTTC. Translating it yields CASGFDTSGRFYEQYF.

CDR3 protein: CASSQDWRAGIRGYEQYF. The CDR3 region has the DNA TGTGCCAGCAGCCAAGATTGGAGGGCTGGTATCAGGGGTTACGAGCAGTACTTC. The chain has TRBV4-2 and TRBJ2-7, with D tentatively TRBD1 or TRBD2 (6 bases each). The germline CDR1 and CDR2 sequences are LGHNA and YNFKEQ. This CDR3 comprises 18 residues. Trimming took off 0 bases at V and 4 bases at J, with 22 bases between the two ends.

The chain uses TRBV9 and TRBJ2-1, with D uncertain. V shed 4 bases and J shed 12 bases, with 14 bases lying between them. Germline values: CDR1 SGDLS, CDR2 YYNGEE. This CDR3 region has 12 residues. CDR3 sequence reads: CASSPESGVQFF. The CDR3 nucleotides read TGTGCCAGCAGCCCCGAGAGTGGGGTGCAGTTCTTC.

J is TRBJ2-1 and V is TRBV7-2; a possible D gene is TRBD2 (7 bases). The germline V gene has CDR1 SGHTA and CDR2 FQGNSA. CDR3 length: 15 amino acids. V gave up 3 bases and J gave up 15 bases, with 24 bases separating them. CDR3 sequence: CASSFTGGSEIRPFF. The CDR3 DNA reads TGTGCCAGCAGCTTCACGGGGGGCTCCGAAATAAGGCCGTTCTTC.

The V call is TRBV4-2, the J call TRBJ2-4; D could derive from TRBD1 or TRBD2 (6 bases each). CDR3 length equals 14 residues. Trimming left V 1 base short and J 7 bases short, with 11 bases between. Germline V gene lookup returns CDR1 LGHNA and CDR2 YNFKEQ. The CDR3 region has the DNA TGTGCCAGCAGCCAAGGGGGGGCCATGAACATTCAGTACTTC. This sequence encodes CASSQGGAMNIQYF.

The V and J genes are TRBV5-6 and TRBJ2-7; no definite D call. V lost 4 bases and J lost 9, with 11 bases in between. Germline V gene sequence: CDR1 SGHDT, CDR2 YYEEEE. CDR3 length: 11 residues. The CDR3 loop reads CASSLGIRQYF. CDR3 in DNA: TGTGCCAGCAGCCTTGGGATAAGGCAGTACTTC.

The chain links TRBV4-1 to TRBJ2-1; D call uncertain. The germline V gene has CDR1 MGHRA and CDR2 YSYEKL. The CDR3 runs 16 residues. V lost 3 bases and J 0 bases, leaving 12 bases between the germline ends. The CDR3 loop is CASSQPLVSSYNEQFF. For the CDR3, the DNA is TGCGCCAGCAGCCAGCCACTCGTGAGCTCCTACAATGAGCAGTTCTTC.

The rearrangement joins TRBV6-1 to TRBJ2-7; no definite D call. The V gene's germline CDR1 is MNHNS and CDR2 SASEGT. This CDR3 region has 12 residues. V lost 7 bases and J lost 4, with 11 bases in between. The CDR3 spells CASKGTKYEQYF. DNA for the CDR3: TGTGCCAGCAAGGGCACCAAATACGAGCAGTACTTC.

This clone was counted many times. This sample includes further DNA sequences coding for the same CDR3. The chain is built from TRBV5-1 and TRBJ2-1; TRBD2 matches at 8 bases. This CDR3 region has 15 residues. V dropped 0 bases and J dropped 2; count of bases not matched to a gene: 1. CDR1 and CDR2 (germline): SGHRS, YFSETQ. CDR3 nucleotide sequence: TGCGCCAGCAGCTTGGATAGCGGGGCCTACAATGAGCAGTTCTTC. This sequence encodes CASSLDSGAYNEQFF.

This sequence joins TRBV19 and TRBJ2-1; 9 nucleotides line up with TRBD1. Germline V gene sequence: CDR1 LNHDA, CDR2 SQIVND (reference sequence). The V gene end was trimmed by 6 bases and the J gene end by 5 bases; junction bases not matched to a gene: 8. This CDR3 is 15 amino acids long. CDR3 protein: CASSRLRTGDNEQFF. The DNA of the CDR3 is TGTGCCAGTAGCCGGTTACGGACAGGGGACAATGAGCAGTTCTTC. Based on the CDR3 plus reference TRBV19 and TRBJ2-1, the full variable domain is DGGITQSPKYLFRKEGQNVTLSCEQNLNHDAMYWYRQDPGQGLRLIYYSQIVNDFQKGDIAEGYSVSREKKESFPLTVTSAQKNPTAFYLCASSRLRTGDNEQFFGPGTRLTVL.

This clone came up a few times. The chain is built from TRBV5-1 and TRBJ1-2, with D tentatively TRBD1 (5 bases). Germline V gene sequence: CDR1 SGHRS, CDR2 YFSETQ. The CDR3 spans 12 residues. V gave up 5 bases and J gave up 3 bases, with 8 bases separating them. The CDR3 sequence: CASRVGDYGYTF. The CDR3 region has the DNA TGCGCCAGCAGGGTGGGGGACTATGGCTACACCTTC. The variable domain in full, completed from reference TRBV5-1 and TRBJ1-2, reads KAGVTQTPRYLIKTRGQQVTLSCSPISGHRSVSWYQQTPGQGLQFLFEYFSETQRNKGNFPGRFSGRQFSNSRSEMNVSTLELGDSALYLCASRVGDYGYTFGSGTRLTVV.

The V gene is TRBV4-1, the J gene TRBJ2-7; 16 positions match TRBD2. Germline CDR1 reads MGHRA; CDR2 reads YSYEKL. J gave up 2 bases and V 2 bases, and 3 bases lay outside the gene matches. This CDR3 has 17 amino acids. CDR3 bases: TGCGCCAGCAGCCAAATTGGGACTAGCGGGAGGGCCTACGAGCAGTACTTC. Translated: CASSQIGTSGRAYEQYF.